This paragraph reports one T cell receptor beta chain. Clones were read by immunoSEQ multiplex PCR, and TCRdb kept only the in-frame ones, dropping some. This table holds around 170,000 clones, approximately 86% found once. J gave up 9 bases and V 4 bases, and 11 bases lay outside the gene matches. Germline assignment: CDR1 SGHDT and CDR2 YYEEEE. This CDR3 spans 15 amino acids. This entry is derived from a study of T cell responses to AZD1222 COVID-19 vaccine. The source material was peripheral blood, sampled 28 days after the second AZD1222 dose. The V call is TRBV5-6, the J call TRBJ2-4; 9 nucleotides line up with TRBD1. The sequence derives from an adult who received the AZD1222 COVID-19 vaccine. The CDR3 DNA follows: TGTGCCAGCAGCGCCCGACAGGGGGTGGGTCGCATTCAGTACTTC. Its protein is CASSARQGVGRIQYF.